This TCR beta chain appears in the sequencing data of a study of breast tumors, draining lymph nodes, adjacent tissues. CDR3 length: 12 residues. V lost 1 base to trimming and J lost 6 bases, with 8 bases between them. Germline lookup yields CDR1 SGHNT and CDR2 YYREEE (reference sequence). The table lists this clonotype with many counts. Each CDR3 protein gets one entry after TCRdb re-called the multiplex PCR reads with MiXCR. Among roughly 220,000 distinct CDR3 sequences, under 40% were seen once, and the ten largest hold approximately 3.7%. Samples came from axillary lymph nodes draining the breast cancer.

J is TRBJ2-7 and V is TRBV5-4; D is ambiguous. Specimen: axillary lymph node tissue. This TCR came from a female donor with breast cancer. Some clones in this sample may be carry-over from other donors' samples. CDR3 sequence: CASSLLRREQYF. As DNA, the CDR3 is TGTGCCAGCAGCTTGCTCAGGCGCGAGCAGTACTTC. Drawing the rest from reference TRBV5-4 and TRBJ2-7, the complete variable domain is ETGVTQSPTHLIKTRGQQVTLRCSSQSGHNTVSWYQQALGQGPQFIFQYYREEENGRGNFPPRFSGLQFPNYSSELNVNALELDDSALYLCASSLLRREQYFGPGTRLTVT.